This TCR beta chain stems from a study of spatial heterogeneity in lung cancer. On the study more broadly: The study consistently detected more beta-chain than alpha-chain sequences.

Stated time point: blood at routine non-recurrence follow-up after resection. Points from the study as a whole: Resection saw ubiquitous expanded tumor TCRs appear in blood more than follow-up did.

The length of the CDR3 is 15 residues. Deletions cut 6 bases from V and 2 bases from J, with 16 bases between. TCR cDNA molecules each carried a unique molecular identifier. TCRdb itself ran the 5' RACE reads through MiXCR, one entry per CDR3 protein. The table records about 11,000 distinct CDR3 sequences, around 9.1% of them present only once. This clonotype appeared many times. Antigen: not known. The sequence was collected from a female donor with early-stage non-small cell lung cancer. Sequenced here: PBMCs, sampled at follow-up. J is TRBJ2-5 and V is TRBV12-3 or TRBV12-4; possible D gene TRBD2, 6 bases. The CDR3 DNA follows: TGTGCCAGCAGCCAAGACGGGAGAACACAAGAGACCCAGTACTTC. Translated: CASSQDGRTQETQYF.